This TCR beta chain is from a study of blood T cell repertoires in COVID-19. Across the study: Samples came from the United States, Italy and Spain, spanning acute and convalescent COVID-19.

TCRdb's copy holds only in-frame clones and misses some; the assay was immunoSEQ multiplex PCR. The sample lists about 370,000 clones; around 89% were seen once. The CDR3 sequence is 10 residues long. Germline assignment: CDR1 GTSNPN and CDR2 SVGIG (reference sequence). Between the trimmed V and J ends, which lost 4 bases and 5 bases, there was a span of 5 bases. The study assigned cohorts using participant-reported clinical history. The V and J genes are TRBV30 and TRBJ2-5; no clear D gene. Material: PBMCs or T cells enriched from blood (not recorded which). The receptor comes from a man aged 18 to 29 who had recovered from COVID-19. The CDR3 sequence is CAWKRETQYF. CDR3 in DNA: TGTGCCTGGAAACGGGAGACCCAGTACTTC. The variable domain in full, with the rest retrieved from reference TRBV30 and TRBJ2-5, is SQTIHQWPATLVQPVGSPLSLECTVEGTSNPNLYWYRQAAGRGLQLLFYSVGIGQISSEVPQNLSASRPQDRQFILSSKKLLLSDSGFYLCAWKRETQYFGPGTRLLVL.